The clone carrying this T cell receptor (beta chain) occurred many times. These data come from a study of T-cell memory formation after mild COVID-19. The CDR3 consists of 15 residues. V lost 6 bases, J lost 5 bases, and 8 bases stayed unmatched. MiXCR was run by TCRdb on the 5' RACE reads, yielding one entry per CDR3 protein. The data show some 450,000 distinct CDR3 sequences, about a sixth seen once. The sequenced material came from PBMCs or a T cell subset sorted from them (not recorded which). The J gene is TRBJ2-1, the V gene TRBV12-3 or TRBV12-4; 9 nucleotides match TRBD2. The sequence was obtained from a man in his late teens or twenties who had mild COVID-19 (a few samples of this study predate the infection). Cell type and time point are not known. The CDR3 region has the DNA TGTGCCAGCAGCCAGAGCGGGGGGCCAAACAATGAGCAGTTCTTC. It translates to CASSQSGGPNNEQFF.